This T cell receptor (beta chain) was identified during a study of neurological immune-mediated disorders. Whole-study findings and limits: Private repertoires in all groups were suggested, as expanded clones shared no CDR3 amino acid sequences across subjects.

This clonotype has at least ten counts. Its antigen is currently unknown. Synthesis of cDNA used 5'RACE (with 10-nucleotide random UMIs). Each CDR3 protein gets one entry after TCRdb re-called the 5' RACE reads with MiXCR. This sample has 50,000 to 65,000 distinct CDR3 sequences, with less than 4.5% found just once. This TCR came from a man under 40 with multiple sclerosis. The specimen was PBMCs.

For the CDR3, the DNA is TGCGCCAGCAGCGAAGGGACAGCGAACACCGGGGAGCTGTTTTTT. Amino acids: CASSEGTANTGELFF. The genes are TRBV5-1 and TRBJ2-2; 7 bases line up with TRBD1. CDR1 is SGHRS and CDR2 is YFSETQ in the germline V gene. J was trimmed by 0 bases and V by 4 bases; bases with no gene match: 3. The CDR3 contains 15 residues.